This is a list of T cell receptor beta chains from one sample in a study of OX40 agonist ivuxolimab in advanced cancers. The table came from immunoSEQ multiplex PCR; TCRdb's copy has only in-frame clones and leaves some out. The table records roughly 100,000 clones, approximately 87% of them present only once. Here the sequenced sample was CD4+ or CD8+ T cells sorted from blood, taken in a trial of the OX40 agonist ivuxolimab. The source is an adult with an advanced solid tumor such as melanoma, head and neck, liver or kidney cancer. Both conserved end residues are part of each CDR3. The D gene is left open where the match is weak. Expanded clones get a size class; other rows say once, few or many, or leave the size out.

D | J | size | V | DNA | CDR3
TRBD1 | TRBJ2-7 | NA | TRBV6-1 | TGTGCCAGCAGTGCTAACCCAGGGGGCGACGAGCAGTACTTC | CASSANPGGDEQYF
TRBD1 | TRBJ1-6 | NA | TRBV30 | TGTGCCTTGGAGGACAGGGACAATTCACCCCTCCACTTT | CALEDRDNSPLHF
NA | TRBJ2-1 | NA | TRBV27 | TGTGCCAGCAGCAGGTCCTACAATGAGCAGTTCTTC | CASSRSYNEQFF
NA | TRBJ1-1 | once | TRBV18 | TGTGCCAGCTCACCAAGACAGACGAACACTGAAGCTTTCTTT | CASSPRQTNTEAFF
TRBD2 | TRBJ2-5 | NA | TRBV14 | TGTGCCAGCAGCCAATTCTGGACTAGCGGGTACCAAGAGACCCAGTACTTC | CASSQFWTSGYQETQYF
NA | TRBJ2-2 | NA | TRBV11-3 | TGTGCCAGCAGCCTGATACAGGGGAGGGGCGGGGAGCTGTTTTTT | CASSLIQGRGGELFF
TRBD1 | TRBJ1-1 | NA | TRBV29-1 | TGCAGCGTGAGACAGGGAGGTGCCACTGAAGCTTTCTTT | CSVRQGGATEAFF
TRBD2 | TRBJ2-3 | NA | TRBV18 | TGTGCCAGCTCACCGGGCGGGGGACTAACAGATACGCAGTATTTT | CASSPGGGLTDTQYF
TRBD2 | TRBJ2-1 | NA | TRBV9 | TGTGCCAGCAGCGTAGACCCCATGGGCGGGAGTGTTTACAATGAGCAGTTCTTC | CASSVDPMGGSVYNEQFF
NA | TRBJ2-7 | once | TRBV4-1 | TGCGCCAGCAGCCAAGGAAGGGGCTCCTACGAGCAGTACTTC | CASSQGRGSYEQYF
NA | TRBJ1-5 | NA | TRBV6-5 | TGTGCCAGCAGTCGGACTTATAGCAATCAGCCCCAGCATTTT | CASSRTYSNQPQHF
NA | TRBJ2-7 | NA | TRBV15 | TGTGCCACCAGCAGAGCAGGGTCCTACGAGCAGTACTTC | CATSRAGSYEQYF